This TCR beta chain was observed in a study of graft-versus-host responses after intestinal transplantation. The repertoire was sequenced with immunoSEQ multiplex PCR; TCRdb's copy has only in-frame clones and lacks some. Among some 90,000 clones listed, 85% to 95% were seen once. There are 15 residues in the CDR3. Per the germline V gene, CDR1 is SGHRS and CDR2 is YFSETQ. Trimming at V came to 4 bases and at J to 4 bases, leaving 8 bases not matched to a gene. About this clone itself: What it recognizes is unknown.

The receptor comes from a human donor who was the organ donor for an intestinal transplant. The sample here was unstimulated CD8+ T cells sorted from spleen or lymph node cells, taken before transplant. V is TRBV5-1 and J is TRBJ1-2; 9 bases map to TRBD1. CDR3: CASSPWTGATYGYTF. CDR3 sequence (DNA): TGCGCCAGCAGCCCCTGGACAGGGGCCACCTATGGCTACACCTTC.